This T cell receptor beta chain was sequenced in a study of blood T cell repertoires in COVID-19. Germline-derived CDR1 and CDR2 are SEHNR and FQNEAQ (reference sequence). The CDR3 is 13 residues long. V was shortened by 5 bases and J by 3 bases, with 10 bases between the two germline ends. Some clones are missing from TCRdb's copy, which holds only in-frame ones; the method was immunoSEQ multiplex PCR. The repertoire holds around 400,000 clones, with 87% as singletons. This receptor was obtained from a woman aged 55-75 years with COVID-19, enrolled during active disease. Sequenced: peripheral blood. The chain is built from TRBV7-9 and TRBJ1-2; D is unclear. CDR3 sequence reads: CASSPVVDYGYTF. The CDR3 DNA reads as TGTGCCAGCAGCCCCGTAGTGGACTATGGCTACACCTTC. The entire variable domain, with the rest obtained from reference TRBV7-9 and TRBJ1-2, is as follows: DTGVSQNPRHKITKRGQNVTFRCDPISEHNRLYWYRQTLGQGPEFLTYFQNEAQLEKSRLLSDRFSAERPKGSFSTLEIQRTEQGDSAMYLCASSPVVDYGYTFGSGTRLTVV.